A single sample is the source of the 8 T cell receptor beta chains below, sequenced in a study of T cells in tuberculosis (dated by TCRdb to the late 2010s). What the time point label conveys for this sample: new active TB diagnosis, blood taken before or within 7 days of starting treatment. The library was prepared using the immunoSEQ multiplex PCR assay. The source is immuneACCESS, and TCRdb retained only in-frame sequences with V and J called. Part of the clones is not carried over; for the studies checked, unresolved V genes explain less than half of this, and the remainder is unexplained. The sample table holds tens of thousands of clones, of which roughly 88% were seen once. Under 15% of the sample is held by the ten biggest clonotypes. The material sequenced was PBMCs, taken at tuberculosis diagnosis. The receptors were gathered from an adult with tuberculosis.

The chain combines TRBV5-4 with TRBJ2-2; the D gene is possibly TRBD1 (6 bases). Trimming shortened V by 6 bases and J by 4 bases, and 16 bases separated the two germline ends. Per germline, CDR1 SGHNT and CDR2 YYREEE (reference sequence). The length of the CDR3 is 15 residues. CDR3 residues: CASNNRQASTGELFF. DNA of the CDR3: TGTGCCAGCAACAATCGACAGGCGAGCACCGGGGAGCTGTTTTTT.

The V and J genes are TRBV18 and TRBJ2-3; 7 bases fit TRBD2. The length of the CDR3 is 17 residues. The ends lost 0 bases at V and 0 bases at J; junction bases unmatched: 6. Germline V gene data show CDR1 as KGHSH and CDR2 as LQKENI. The CDR3 loop is CASSPPGTRGSTDTQYF. CDR3 DNA: TGTGCCAGCTCACCACCGGGGACGCGGGGGAGCACAGATACGCAGTATTTT. The full variable domain, with the rest looked up from reference TRBV18 and TRBJ2-3, is NAGVMQNPRHLVRRRGQEARLRCSPMKGHSHVYWYRQLPEEGLKFMVYLQKENIIDESGMPKERFSAEFPKEGPSILRIQQVVRGDSAAYFCASSPPGTRGSTDTQYFGPGTRLTVL.

V gene TRBV5-1 combines with J gene TRBJ2-4; D might be TRBD2 (6 bases). The CDR3 contains 16 residues. Per the germline V gene, CDR1 is SGHRS and CDR2 is YFSETQ. Trimming removed 0 bases at V and 9 bases at J, with 19 bases between. CDR3 amino acids: CASSLGRQVGGSIQYF. The CDR3 DNA reads as TGCGCCAGCAGCTTGGGCCGACAAGTCGGAGGGAGCATTCAGTACTTC.

The chain has TRBV10-2 and TRBJ1-1, with D perhaps TRBD1 (6 bases). V was clipped by 4 bases and J by 3 bases, with 9 bases between them. Germline V CDR1 and CDR2: WSHSY, SAAADI. This CDR3 is built from 13 residues. The CDR3 sequence is CASSVAGDTEAFF. For the CDR3, the DNA is TGCGCCAGCAGTGTAGCAGGGGACACTGAAGCTTTCTTT.

The chain recombines TRBV2 with TRBJ1-1, with D possibly TRBD1 on 5 matching bases. This CDR3 region has 14 residues. V lost 7 bases to trimming and J lost 2 bases, with 14 bases between them. Germline V gene data show CDR1 as SNHLY and CDR2 as FYNNEI. In DNA, the CDR3 is TGTGCCAGCAATCCTCTGACAGTCAACACTGAAGCTTTCTTT. Translated: CASNPLTVNTEAFF.

The genes are TRBV10-1 and TRBJ1-2; 10 bases are shared with TRBD1. V lost 5 bases, J lost 6 bases, and 9 bases stayed unmatched. The CDR3 consists of 15 residues. Germline CDR1 and CDR2: WNHNN and SYGVQD (reference sequence). CDR3 sequence (DNA): TGCGCCAGCAGTCCCGGGACAGGGGCTAGGCATGGCTACACCTTC. Protein: CASSPGTGARHGYTF.

The rearrangement uses TRBV5-1 and TRBJ2-7, with 10 bases fitting TRBD1. The CDR3 spans 14 residues. Germline CDR1 is SGHRS and CDR2 is YFSETQ. J lost 0 bases, V lost 3 bases, and 0 bases had no gene match. The CDR3 nucleotides are TGCGCCAGCAGCTGGACAGGGGGCTCCTACGAGCAGTACTTC. Translated: CASSWTGGSYEQYF.

This chain uses TRBV5-4 with TRBJ1-2, with 9 bases lining up with TRBD1. V was pared by 0 bases and J by 3 bases, with 3 bases of the junction left unmatched. The CDR3 sequence is 15 residues long. CDR1 and CDR2 (germline): SGHNT, YYREEE (reference sequence). This chain's CDR3 is CASSLEQGAYYGYTF. DNA of the CDR3: TGTGCCAGCAGCTTGGAACAGGGGGCCTACTATGGCTACACCTTC.